The 17 T cell receptor beta chains below come from one sample, sequenced in a study of blood T cell repertoires in COVID-19. The repertoire was sequenced with immunoSEQ multiplex PCR; TCRdb's copy has only in-frame clones and lacks some. The sample records approximately 170,000 clones, 70% to 90% being singletons. The sequencing sample was made of PBMCs or T cells enriched from blood (not recorded which). These receptors came from a man between 40 and 49 years old who had recovered from COVID-19.

This chain connects TRBV11-3 to TRBJ1-3; 7 bases line up with TRBD1. The V and J ends lost 4 bases and 0 bases, in that order; junction bases with no gene match: 9. Germline V gene lookup returns CDR1 SGHNT and CDR2 YENEEA. The CDR3 extends over 17 amino acids. The CDR3 sequence is CASSWPGQIFSGNTIYF. CDR3 nucleotides: TGTGCCAGCAGCTGGCCGGGACAGATATTCTCTGGAAACACCATATATTTT.

The chain is built from TRBV19 and TRBJ1-1, with D possibly matching TRBD1 (5 bases). This CDR3 is built from 16 residues. In germline, CDR1 is LNHDA, CDR2 SQIVND (reference sequence). Trimming removed 6 bases at V and 1 base at J, with 18 bases between. CDR3 sequence reads: CASSPSRGRENTEAFF. The CDR3 DNA is TGTGCCAGTAGCCCCTCCCGGGGGAGGGAGAACACTGAAGCTTTCTTT.

This clone was counted only a few times. The chain links TRBV7-8 to TRBJ1-3; a weak D match, TRBD1 (5 bases). The CDR3 sequence is 17 residues long. Germline V lookup: CDR1 SGHVS, CDR2 FQNEAQ. Trimming took 5 bases from V and 0 from J, leaving 17 bases between them. Here the CDR3 reads CASSTTPVGGSGNTIYF. The CDR3 DNA reads as TGTGCCAGCAGCACTACTCCTGTGGGGGGCTCTGGAAACACCATATATTTT.

V gene TRBV7-3 combines with J gene TRBJ1-6; D is uncertain. Germline lookup yields CDR1 SGHTA and CDR2 FQGTGA. Deletions cut 0 bases from V and 5 bases from J, with 8 bases between. This CDR3 is 15 amino acids long. The CDR3 DNA reads as TGTGCCAGCAGCTTAACGCGTCGGGATAATTCACCCCTCCACTTT. Translated: CASSLTRRDNSPLHF.

This sequence joins TRBV7-8 and TRBJ1-1, with D perhaps matching TRBD1 (6 bases). Per germline, CDR1 SGHVS and CDR2 FQNEAQ. The CDR3 is 15 residues long. With 5 bases removed from V and 5 bases from J, the gap between germline ends came to 18 bases. The CDR3 coding sequence is TGTGCCAGCAGCATCAGACAGGACCCTCGGACTGAAGCTTTCTTT. The encoded protein is CASSIRQDPRTEAFF. The full variable domain, rest sourced from reference TRBV7-8 and TRBJ1-1, is GAGVSQSPRYKVAKRGQDVALRCDPISGHVSLFWYQQALGQGPEFLTYFQNEAQLDKSGLPSDRFFAERPEGSVSTLKIQRTQQEDSAVYLCASSIRQDPRTEAFFGQGTRLTVV.

This clone was seen only once. V and J are TRBV7-8 and TRBJ2-2; D gene ambiguous. Trimming took off 5 bases at V and 4 bases at J, with 14 bases between the two ends. CDR1 SGHVS and CDR2 FQNEAQ come from the germline V gene. The CDR3 length is 15 residues. The CDR3: CASSPMGAGTGELFF. In nucleotides, the CDR3 is TGTGCCAGCAGCCCCATGGGCGCCGGCACCGGGGAGCTGTTTTTT.

V gene TRBV5-4 combines with J gene TRBJ1-2; D gene unclear. CDR3 length: 14 amino acids. Trimming stripped 4 bases from V and 0 bases from J, with 10 bases between. Per germline, CDR1 SGHNT and CDR2 YYREEE (reference sequence). The DNA of the CDR3 is TGTGCCAGCAGCCCGGGCGGGGCTAACTATGGCTACACCTTC. The encoded protein is CASSPGGANYGYTF.

The CDR3 region is CASRLSGVFSGELFF. In DNA form, the CDR3 reads TGTGCCAGCAGACTAAGCGGGGTGTTTTCCGGGGAGCTGTTTTTT. This rearrangement joins TRBV2 to TRBJ2-2, with 7 bases fitting TRBD2. This CDR3 comprises 15 residues. V lost 6 bases to trimming and J lost 6 bases; unmatched junction nucleotides: 10. Germline V CDR1 and CDR2: SNHLY, FYNNEI.

The rearrangement joins TRBV19 to TRBJ2-1; D might be TRBD2 (7 bases). The CDR3 consists of 17 residues. V lost 5 bases to trimming and J lost 5 bases, with 22 bases between them. Germline values: CDR1 LNHDA, CDR2 SQIVND (reference sequence). CDR3 amino acids: CASSYRGAGQNDNEQFF. In DNA form, the CDR3 reads TGTGCCAGTAGTTATCGGGGGGCGGGACAAAATGACAATGAGCAGTTCTTC.

The genes are TRBV24-1 and TRBJ2-5; TRBD1 agrees at 8 bases. V shed 9 bases and J 5 bases; nucleotides not matched to a gene: 13. The germline CDR1 and CDR2 sequences are KGHDR and SFDVKD. There are 15 residues in the CDR3. In DNA form, the CDR3 reads TGTGCCACCTCTCAGGGGGCCGGGGCGGGGGAGACCCAGTACTTC. As protein: CATSQGAGAGETQYF.

The CDR3 loop is CASTTSGGGYNEQFF. The CDR3 nucleotides read TGTGCCAGCACTACTAGCGGGGGGGGCTACAATGAGCAGTTCTTC. V usage is TRBV2 and J usage is TRBJ2-1; 13 nucleotides line up with TRBD2. The junction had 3 bases not matched to a gene; V was cut back by 7 bases and J by 3 bases. Germline V gives CDR1 SNHLY, CDR2 FYNNEI. This CDR3 spans 15 amino acids.

The chain has TRBV5-1 and TRBJ2-3, with TRBD2 identical over 7 bases. V was pared by 0 bases and J by 3 bases, with 1 base of the junction left unmatched. Germline V CDR1 and CDR2: SGHRS, YFSETQ. This CDR3 has 14 amino acids. CDR3 DNA sequence: TGCGCCAGCAGCTTGGAGCGGGGAACAGATACGCAGTATTTT. This gives the protein CASSLERGTDTQYF.

The genes are TRBV5-1 and TRBJ2-1; 9 bases map to TRBD2. V lost 0 bases and J lost 7; bases outside the gene matches: 8. Germline values: CDR1 SGHRS, CDR2 YFSETQ. The CDR3 extends over 16 amino acids. CDR3 residues: CASSLVLAGGNNEQFF. In DNA, the CDR3 is TGCGCCAGCAGCTTGGTCCTGGCGGGGGGGAATAATGAGCAGTTCTTC. Full variable domain (missing parts from reference TRBV5-1 and TRBJ2-1): KAGVTQTPRYLIKTRGQQVTLSCSPISGHRSVSWYQQTPGQGLQFLFEYFSETQRNKGNFPGRFSGRQFSNSRSEMNVSTLELGDSALYLCASSLVLAGGNNEQFFGPGTRLTVL.

This clone was detected once. The genes are TRBV19 and TRBJ2-3; no firm D call. The CDR3 is made up of 12 amino acids. CDR1 is LNHDA and CDR2 is SQIVND in the germline V gene (reference sequence). The ends were cut back, 6 bases at V and 6 bases at J, with 10 bases in the middle. CDR3 nucleotides: TGTGCCAGTAGCTCGTGGCGGGATACGCAGTATTTT. Amino acid sequence: CASSSWRDTQYF.

This clone was observed a few times. The DNA of the CDR3 is TGCGCCAGCAGCTCGACAGGGTTAGGAAACACCATATATTTT. Its translation: CASSSTGLGNTIYF. This sequence joins TRBV5-1 and TRBJ1-3; 7 nucleotides line up with TRBD1. The CDR3 extends over 14 amino acids. The V and J ends lost 3 bases and 4 bases, in that order; junction bases with no gene match: 4. Per germline, CDR1 SGHRS and CDR2 YFSETQ.

This clone was seen a few times. This rearrangement joins TRBV6-6 to TRBJ1-1; 12 positions match TRBD1. CDR3 length: 19 residues. Germline lookup yields CDR1 MNHNY and CDR2 SVGAGI (reference sequence). J lost 0 bases, V lost 6 bases, and 14 bases had no gene match. CDR3 in DNA: TGTGCCAGCAGCTTCCCCCACACGGGACAGGGGGCTGTGAACACTGAAGCTTTCTTT. Residues: CASSFPHTGQGAVNTEAFF.

The V gene is TRBV19, the J gene TRBJ1-2, with D unresolved. The V end lost 6 bases, the J end lost 2 bases, and 10 bases lay between the germline ends. The CDR3 runs 13 residues. Germline lookup yields CDR1 LNHDA and CDR2 SQIVND (reference sequence). The chain's CDR3 is CASSHNRNYGYTF. The CDR3 DNA is TGTGCCAGTAGCCATAACAGAAACTATGGCTACACCTTC. Drawing the rest from reference TRBV19 and TRBJ1-2, the complete variable domain is DGGITQSPKYLFRKEGQNVTLSCEQNLNHDAMYWYRQDPGQGLRLIYYSQIVNDFQKGDIAEGYSVSREKKESFPLTVTSAQKNPTAFYLCASSHNRNYGYTFGSGTRLTVV.